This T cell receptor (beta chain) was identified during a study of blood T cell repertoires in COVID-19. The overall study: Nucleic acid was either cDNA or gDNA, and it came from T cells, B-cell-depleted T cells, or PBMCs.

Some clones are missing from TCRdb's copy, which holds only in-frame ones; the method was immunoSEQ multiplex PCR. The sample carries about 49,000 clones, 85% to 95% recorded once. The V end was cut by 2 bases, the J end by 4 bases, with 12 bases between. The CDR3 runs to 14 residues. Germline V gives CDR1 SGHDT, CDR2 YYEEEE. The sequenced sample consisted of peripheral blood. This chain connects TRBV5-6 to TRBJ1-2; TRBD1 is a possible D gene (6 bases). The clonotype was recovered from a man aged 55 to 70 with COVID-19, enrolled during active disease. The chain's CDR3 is CASSFSRGSYGYTF. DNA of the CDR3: TGTGCCAGCAGCTTTAGTAGGGGGAGCTATGGCTACACCTTC.